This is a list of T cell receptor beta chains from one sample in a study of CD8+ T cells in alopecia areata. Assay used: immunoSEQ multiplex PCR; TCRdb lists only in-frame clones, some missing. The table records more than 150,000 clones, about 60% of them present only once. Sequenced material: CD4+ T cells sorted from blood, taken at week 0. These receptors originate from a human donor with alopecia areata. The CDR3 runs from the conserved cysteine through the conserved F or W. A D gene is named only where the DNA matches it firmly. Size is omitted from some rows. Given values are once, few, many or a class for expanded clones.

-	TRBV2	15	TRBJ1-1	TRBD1	TGTGCCAGCAGTGGAACAGGGGGCGCGAGGACTGAAGCTTTCTTT	CASSGTGGARTEAFF
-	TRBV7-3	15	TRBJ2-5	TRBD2	TGTGCCAGCAGCTCCCAAGGACTAGCAGGCGAGACCCAGTACTTC	CASSSQGLAGETQYF
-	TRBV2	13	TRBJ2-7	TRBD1	TGTGCCAGCAGTGGGACAGGGAACTACGAGCAGTACTTC	CASSGTGNYEQYF
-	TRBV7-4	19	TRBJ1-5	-	TGTGCCAGCAGCTTAATCCCTAGCCGGGGAGCTTACCGCAATCAGCCCCAGCATTTT	CASSLIPSRGAYRNQPQHF
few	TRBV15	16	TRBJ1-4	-	TGTGCCACCAGCAGAGATCCGGGACTGATAAATGAAAAACTGTTTTTT	CATSRDPGLINEKLFF
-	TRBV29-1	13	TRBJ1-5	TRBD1	TGCAGCGTTGGACAGGGAAGCAATCAGCCCCAGCATTTT	CSVGQGSNQPQHF
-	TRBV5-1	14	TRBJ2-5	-	TGCGCCAGCAGCTTGGCCGGGCTCGGAGAGACCCAGTACTTC	CASSLAGLGETQYF
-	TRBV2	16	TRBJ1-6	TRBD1	TGTGCCAGCAGTGAGTCGACAGGGCTCCCACTAAAGGCCCTCCACTTT	CASSESTGLPLKALHF
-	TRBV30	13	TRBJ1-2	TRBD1	TGTGCCTGGAGTGTAAAAGGGGGCGACGGCTACACCTTC	CAWSVKGGDGYTF
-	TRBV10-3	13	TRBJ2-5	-	TGTGCCATCAGTGCTAGCGACCAAGAGACCCAGTACTTC	CAISASDQETQYF
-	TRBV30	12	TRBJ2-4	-	TGTGCCTGGAGTAGCCAGGTGGACATTCAGTACTTC	CAWSSQVDIQYF
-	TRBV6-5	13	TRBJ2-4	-	TGTGCCAGCACGATGATTGGGGGAAACATTCAGTACTTC	CASTMIGGNIQYF
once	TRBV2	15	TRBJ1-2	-	TGTGCCAGCAGTGTTAGCCCCGGGACCAACTATGGCTACACCTTC	CASSVSPGTNYGYTF
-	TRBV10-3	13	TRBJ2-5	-	TGTGCCACCGGGGCGGGGGCCCAAGAGACCCAGTACTTC	CATGAGAQETQYF
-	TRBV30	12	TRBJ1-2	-	TGTGCCTGGAGGACGGGGGTGAGGGGCTACACCTTC	CAWRTGVRGYTF
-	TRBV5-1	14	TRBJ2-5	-	TGCGCCAGCAGTCCAGGCGGCCCGGGGGAGACCCAGTACTTC	CASSPGGPGETQYF
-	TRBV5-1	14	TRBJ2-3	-	TGCGCCAGCAGCCCGTTCACTAGCACAGATACGCAGTATTTT	CASSPFTSTDTQYF
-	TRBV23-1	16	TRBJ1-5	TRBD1	TGCGCCAGCAGTCATGCCGACAGGGTCCTGTATCAGCCCCAGCATTTT	CASSHADRVLYQPQHF
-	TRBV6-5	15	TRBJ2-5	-	TGTGCCTCAACTCGGACTCCACCCTTGGGAGAGACCCAGTACTTC	CASTRTPPLGETQYF
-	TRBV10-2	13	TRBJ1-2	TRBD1	TGCGCCAGCAGTGACAACAGGGGGATTGGCTACACCTTC	CASSDNRGIGYTF
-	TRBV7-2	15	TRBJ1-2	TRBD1	TGTGCCAGCAGCCCCGCGGGACAGGCCAACTATGGCTACACCTTC	CASSPAGQANYGYTF
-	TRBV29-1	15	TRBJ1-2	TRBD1	TGCAGCGTTGAAGGGACTCAGACAGGGAACTATGGCTACACCTTC	CSVEGTQTGNYGYTF
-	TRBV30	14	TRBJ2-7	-	TGTGCCTGGAGTGTACGCAGGGAAGGGGTTTTACAGTACTTC	CAWSVRREGVLQYF
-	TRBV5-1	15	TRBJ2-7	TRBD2	TGCGCCAGCAGCTTGAGCGGGGAGCTCCCTAACGAGCAGTACTTC	CASSLSGELPNEQYF
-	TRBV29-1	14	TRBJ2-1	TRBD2	TGCAGCGTGGCGCGACTAGCGGAAAACAATGAGCAGTTCTTC	CSVARLAENNEQFF
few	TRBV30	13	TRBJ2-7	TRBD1	TGTGCCCAAGGGGGACAGGGGACCTACGAGCAGTACTTC	CAQGGQGTYEQYF
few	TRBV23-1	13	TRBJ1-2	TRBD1	TGCGCCAGCGGACAGGGGAAAGGGTATGGCTACACCTTC	CASGQGKGYGYTF
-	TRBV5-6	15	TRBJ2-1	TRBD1	TGTGCCAGCAGCTTGGCCGGACAGGAAAACAATGAGCAGTTCTTC	CASSLAGQENNEQFF
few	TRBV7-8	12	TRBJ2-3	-	TGTGCCAGCAGCCCGAGCGGAGATACGCAGTATTTT	CASSPSGDTQYF
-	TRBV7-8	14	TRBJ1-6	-	TGTGCCAGCAGCTTATTTAACCGGGATTCACCCCTCCACTTT	CASSLFNRDSPLHF
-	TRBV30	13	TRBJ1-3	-	TGTGCCTGGACCTTGGACAGACGAAACACCATATATTTT	CAWTLDRRNTIYF
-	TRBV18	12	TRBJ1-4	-	TGTGCCAGCTCACCAGATAATGAAAAACTGTTTTTT	CASSPDNEKLFF
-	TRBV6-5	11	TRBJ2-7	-	TGTGCCAGCAGTTACTACTACGAGCAGTACTTC	CASSYYYEQYF
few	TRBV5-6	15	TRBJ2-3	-	TGTGCCAGCAGCTTCAAACCCAGGAGCACAGATACGCAGTATTTT	CASSFKPRSTDTQYF
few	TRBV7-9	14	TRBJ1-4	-	TGTGCCAGCAGCGAAGGGACAAGAGGCGAAAAACTGTTTTTT	CASSEGTRGEKLFF
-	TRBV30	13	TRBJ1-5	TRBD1	TGTGCCTGGAGCCCGCAGGGGGATCAGCCCCAGCATTTT	CAWSPQGDQPQHF
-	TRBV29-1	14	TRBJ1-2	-	TGCAGCGTCGAAGCGGGGGGACCACACTATGGCTACACCTTC	CSVEAGGPHYGYTF
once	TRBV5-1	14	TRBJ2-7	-	TGCGCCAGCAGCTTGGGGGGACGGGCCTACGAGCAGTACTTC	CASSLGGRAYEQYF
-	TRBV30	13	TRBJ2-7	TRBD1	TGTGCCGGTTGGGAGACAGGGAACTACGAGCAGTACTTC	CAGWETGNYEQYF
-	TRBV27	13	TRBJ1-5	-	TGTGCCAGCAGACCGGGATCTAATCAGCCCCAGCATTTT	CASRPGSNQPQHF
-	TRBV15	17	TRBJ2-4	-	TGTGCCACCAGCAGAGAATCAATAGGGCTAGCCAAAAACATTCAGTACTTC	CATSRESIGLAKNIQYF
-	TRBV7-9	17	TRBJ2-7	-	TGTGCCAGCAGCTCATACCTTAATGGGCCGATACCCACGGAGCAGTACTTC	CASSSYLNGPIPTEQYF
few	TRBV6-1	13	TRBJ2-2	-	TGTGCCAGTACAGGTGGAAGCACCGGGGAGCTGTTTTTT	CASTGGSTGELFF
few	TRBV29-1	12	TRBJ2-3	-	TGCAGCGTTGTACCCCAAACAGATACGCAGTATTTT	CSVVPQTDTQYF
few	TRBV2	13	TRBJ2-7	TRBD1	TGTGCCAGCAGTGAATCCGGCAGGGGGCGGCAGTACTTC	CASSESGRGRQYF
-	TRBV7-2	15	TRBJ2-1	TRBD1	TGTGCCAGCAGCTTAGATCAGGGGGCGTATAGTGAGCAGTTCTTC	CASSLDQGAYSEQFF
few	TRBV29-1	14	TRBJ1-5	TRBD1	TGCAGCGTACGTGGACAGGGGAACAATCAGCCCCAGCATTTT	CSVRGQGNNQPQHF
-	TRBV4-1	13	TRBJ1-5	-	TGCGCCAGCAGCCAACGGAGCAATCAGCCCCAGCATTTT	CASSQRSNQPQHF
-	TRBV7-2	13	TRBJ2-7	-	TGTGCCAGCAGCTTTGCTCCCCCACGAGATGTGGACTTC	CASSFAPPRDVDF
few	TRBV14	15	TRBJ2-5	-	TGTGCCAGCAGCCAAGTCGGTAGCCCTTCAGAGACCCAGTACTTC	CASSQVGSPSETQYF
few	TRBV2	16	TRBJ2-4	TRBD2	TGTGCCAGCAGTGGGGGGACTAGCGTTGCCAAAAACATTCAGTACTTC	CASSGGTSVAKNIQYF
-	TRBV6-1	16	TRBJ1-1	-	TGTGCCAGCAGTGGATTTAAGGGACGGAGTAACACTGAAGCTTTCTTT	CASSGFKGRSNTEAFF
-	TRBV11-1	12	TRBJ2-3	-	TGTGCCAGCAGCTTACGGGACGGACTGCAGTATTTT	CASSLRDGLQYF